This record concerns one TCR beta chain sequence. Antigen specificity is unknown. This entry comes from a study of molecular identifiers for immune sequencing clone quantification. Study information: For replicates, RNA isolated from approximately 22,000 or 94,000 naive CD8 cells was divided into five portions, of which four were sequenced. Study-level results: The share of molecules held by clones above 20 RNA copies was over 97% in effector cells and under 1% in naive cells.

Previously described methods and listed TCR primers were employed for the bulk TCR libraries. MiXCR, applied by TCRdb to the PCR reads, yields one record per CDR3 protein. Here the sample spans more than 85,000 distinct CDR3 sequences, around 30% being singletons. Germline CDR1 SEHNR, CDR2 FQNEAQ (reference sequence). The CDR3 is 17 amino acids. The V and J ends lost 4 bases and 5 bases, in that order; junction bases with no gene match: 10. This sequence originates from a human donor in good health. Some libraries in this study had Jurkat cell RNA spiked in. The sequencing sample was made of naive CD8+ T cells from blood, with Jurkat cell RNA spiked in. Regarding subset: FACS-sorted CD8+CD4-CCR7+CD45RA+ naive T cells. The chain joins TRBV7-9 to TRBJ1-4, with 10 bases identical to TRBD1. CDR3 sequence (DNA): TGTGCCAGCAGCTCCCCGGACAGGGGGGTGCGGAATGAAAAACTGTTTTTT. Encoded protein: CASSSPDRGVRNEKLFF.